This T cell receptor (beta chain) was sequenced for a study of Ad26.COV2.S vaccination and SARS-CoV-2 variants. Broader study findings: Breadth measured for non-spike TCRs was similar across vaccine and placebo recipients. In TCR breadth and depth analyses, total T cell responses may have been underestimated.

Treatment given: approximately 18 received Ad26.COV2.S at low or high dose, single or two shots; about 5 received placebo; per-sample allocation not given. The samples were gathered on day 63 after the first injection of vaccine or placebo. The sample came from a Boston adult aged 18-55 years. Concerning this clone itself: As yet, its antigen is unknown.

Trimming took 5 bases from V and 1 from J, leaving 11 bases between them. The CDR3 consists of 13 residues. Germline loops: CDR1 SQVTM, CDR2 ANQGSEA. Clones were read by immunoSEQ multiplex PCR, and TCRdb kept only the in-frame ones, dropping some. The sample consists of 250,000 to 300,000 clones, around 87% of them appearing once. The TCR sequence derives from a person between 18 and 60 years old who received the Ad26.COV2.S COVID-19 vaccine or a placebo. This specimen was peripheral blood, taken in a trial of Ad26.COV2.S vaccine versus placebo. The chain couples TRBV29-1 to TRBJ1-1; no clear D gene. The CDR3 sequence is CSVREQTNTEAFF. The CDR3 DNA sequence: TGCAGCGTTAGGGAACAGACGAACACTGAAGCTTTCTTT. The variable domain in full, completed from reference TRBV29-1 and TRBJ1-1, reads SAVISQKPSRDICQRGTSLTIQCQVDSQVTMMFWYRQQPGQSLTLIATANQGSEATYESGFVIDKFPISRPNLTFSTLTVSNMSPEDSSIYLCSVREQTNTEAFFGQGTRLTVV.